What follows are 5 T cell receptor beta chains derived from one specimen sequenced in a study of T cells after yellow fever vaccination. Each CDR3 protein is one row after TCRdb ran MiXCR on the 5' RACE reads. The table lists under 600,000 distinct CDR3 sequences, 21% of them singletons. Sequenced material: PBMCs, taken roughly 20 days after the first yellow fever vaccination. The receptors were gathered from a man in his late teens or twenties who received the YFV17D yellow fever vaccine.

The rearrangement uses TRBV20-1 and TRBJ2-1; 9 nucleotides match TRBD2. In germline, CDR1 is DFQATT, CDR2 SNEGSKA (reference sequence). J gave up 8 bases and V 0 bases, and 8 bases lay outside the gene matches. The CDR3 has 15 residues. The CDR3 protein is CSAREVAGGPDEQFF. The CDR3 DNA is TGCAGTGCTAGAGAAGTCGCGGGGGGGCCCGATGAGCAGTTCTTC.

V and J are TRBV3-1 and TRBJ2-7; no firm D call. Per germline, CDR1 LGHDT and CDR2 YNNKEL (reference sequence). The CDR3 has 13 residues. V lost 1 base to trimming and J lost 3 bases, with 7 bases between them. CDR3 bases: TGTGCCAGCAGCCAAGGAGTGATCTACGAGCAGTACTTC. It yields the protein CASSQGVIYEQYF.

The V call is TRBV5-1, the J call TRBJ2-5, with D uncertain. V was trimmed by 0 bases and J by 1 base, leaving 10 bases between them. The CDR3 has 15 residues. Germline V gives CDR1 SGHRS, CDR2 YFSETQ. The DNA of the CDR3 is TGCGCCAGCAGCTTGGGGTCAGGAACCCAAGAGACCCAGTACTTC. Its protein is CASSLGSGTQETQYF.

This sequence joins TRBV7-2 and TRBJ2-1; D possibly corresponds to TRBD2 (6 bases). Between the trimmed V and J ends, which lost 5 bases and 14 bases, there was a span of 19 bases. Germline CDR1 and CDR2: SGHTA and FQGNSA. There are 13 residues in the CDR3. In DNA, the CDR3 is TGTGCCAGCAGCGCGTACGGGCTACCGGGGGAGTTCTTC. This translates into CASSAYGLPGEFF.

This clonotype was counted between two and nine times. This chain links TRBV7-9 with TRBJ2-3; the match to TRBD1 covers 10 bases. The CDR3 covers 15 residues. Trimming at V came to 5 bases and at J to 3 bases, leaving 5 bases not matched to a gene. CDR1 is SEHNR and CDR2 is FQNEAQ in the germline V gene (reference sequence). Here the CDR3 reads CASSLGTGATDTQYF. CDR3 sequence (DNA): TGTGCCAGCAGCCTCGGGACAGGGGCTACAGATACGCAGTATTTT.